The 20 T cell receptor beta chains in this list originate from one sample, sequenced in a study of cytomegalovirus exposure and HLA in healthy donors. In the PCR, 60 Vbeta and 13 Jbeta primers were used. Assay: immunoSEQ multiplex PCR; the TCRdb copy retains only in-frame clones and omits some. The repertoire includes around 130,000 clones, 65% to 85% of them detected once, and less than 3% sits in the top ten. What was sequenced was PBMCs. Receptors originate from a woman aged 40 to 50 in good health and CMV-seropositive.

This clone was seen a few times. CDR3 bases: TGTGCCAGCAGCTCCGCTCCGGACAGGACGGCTGAGCAGTTCTTC. This translates into CASSSAPDRTAEQFF. V usage is TRBV7-2 and J usage is TRBJ2-1; 7 bases map to TRBD1. The V segment lost 4 bases and the J segment 9 bases; nucleotides outside the gene matches: 12. CDR1 is SGHTA, CDR2 FQGNSA, per germline. This CDR3 is built from 15 residues.

The chain combines TRBV14 with TRBJ2-3, with 13 bases fitting TRBD2. Trimming at V came to 4 bases and at J to 8 bases, leaving 6 bases not matched to a gene. Per germline, CDR1 SGHDN and CDR2 FVKESK. CDR3 size: 15 residues. The DNA of the CDR3 is TGTGCCAGCAGCCCTGGGACTAGCGGGGACGGTACGCAGTATTTT. As protein: CASSPGTSGDGTQYF.

The chain carries TRBV4-3 and TRBJ2-1; no reliable D call. The CDR3 contains 19 residues. Per germline, CDR1 LGHNA and CDR2 YSLEER. The V and J ends lost 0 bases and 1 base respectively, with 19 bases between them. DNA for the CDR3: TGCGCCAGCAGCCAAGACTTCGCAAGTCTAGGTTGGTCCTACAATGAGCAGTTCTTC. Translated: CASSQDFASLGWSYNEQFF.

This clone is a singleton in its sample. The rearrangement uses TRBV6-5 and TRBJ1-2; 7 bases are a match to TRBD1. The CDR3 length is 15 residues. From germline, CDR1 is MNHEY and CDR2 SVGAGI. Unmatched junction bases numbered 5, after V lost 4 bases and J lost 0 bases. The DNA for the CDR3 is TGTGCCAGCAGTTTAACCGGGACAGCTAACTATGGCTACACCTTC. Protein: CASSLTGTANYGYTF.

The CDR3 reads CASSNSDNSYNEQFF. The CDR3 DNA reads as TGCGCCAGCTCCAACAGTGACAACTCCTACAATGAGCAGTTCTTC. The chain uses TRBV10-1 and TRBJ2-1, with D unresolved. The CDR3 consists of 15 residues. Germline V gene data show CDR1 as WNHNN and CDR2 as SYGVQD (reference sequence). Trimming shortened V by 8 bases and J by 0 bases, and 14 bases separated the two germline ends.

This clone was seen a few times. This chain links TRBV27 with TRBJ1-5; the match to TRBD1 covers 7 bases. V was pared by 5 bases and J by 7 bases, with 5 bases of the junction left unmatched. The CDR3 is 13 residues long. Germline V lookup: CDR1 MNHEY, CDR2 SMNVEV (reference sequence). CDR3 DNA: TGTGCCAGCAGTCCTAGGGACAGCCAGCCCCAGCATTTT. This translates into CASSPRDSQPQHF.

This clone came up a few times. The J gene is TRBJ2-6, the V gene TRBV27, with 7 nucleotides matching TRBD1. V dropped 3 bases and J dropped 0; count of bases not matched to a gene: 8. The CDR3 sequence is 18 residues long. Germline-derived CDR1 and CDR2 are MNHEY and SMNVEV (reference sequence). CDR3 sequence reads: CASSLRQGAGSGANVLTF. CDR3 nucleotides: TGTGCCAGCAGTTTGAGACAGGGCGCGGGCTCTGGGGCCAACGTCCTGACTTTC. The entire variable domain, with the rest obtained from reference TRBV27 and TRBJ2-6, is as follows: EAQVTQNPRYLITVTGKKLTVTCSQNMNHEYMSWYRQDPGLGLRQIYYSMNVEVTDKGDVPEGYKVSRKEKRNFPLILESPSPNQTSLYFCASSLRQGAGSGANVLTFGAGSRLTVL.

In DNA, the CDR3 is TGTGCCAGCAGGCAGGGGGACTACGAGCAGTACTTC. This codes for CASRQGDYEQYF. This sequence joins TRBV6-1 and TRBJ2-7, with TRBD1 matching over 7 bases. From germline, CDR1 is MNHNS and CDR2 SASEGT. V was clipped by 6 bases and J by 3 bases; unmatched bases: 2. CDR3 length: 12 amino acids.

The rearrangement links TRBV28 to TRBJ1-2, with 7 bases lining up with TRBD1. The CDR3 runs 13 residues. V dropped 6 bases and J dropped 3; count of bases not matched to a gene: 4. Germline V CDR1 and CDR2: MDHEN, SYDVKM. Here the CDR3 reads CASSRGYYYGYTF. In DNA, the CDR3 is TGTGCCAGCAGCAGGGGGTATTACTATGGCTACACCTTC.

V and J are TRBV29-1 and TRBJ1-1, with D unclear. The V end lost 4 bases, the J end lost 1 base, and 10 bases lay between the germline ends. Germline-derived CDR1 and CDR2 are SQVTM and ANQGSEA. This CDR3 spans 13 amino acids. CDR3 nucleotides: TGCAGCGTTGGCGCAAACCCGAACACTGAAGCTTTCTTT. Its translation: CSVGANPNTEAFF.

The chain has TRBV4-3 and TRBJ1-1; D call uncertain. This CDR3 contains 15 residues. Deletions cut 2 bases from V and 6 bases from J, with 16 bases between. Germline lookup yields CDR1 LGHNA and CDR2 YSLEER. As DNA, the CDR3 is TGCGCCAGCAGCCAACTCCAATTACTTAGTTCTGAAGCTTTCTTT. Encoded protein: CASSQLQLLSSEAFF.

The chain employs TRBV5-6 and TRBJ1-2, with D possibly being TRBD1 (6 bases). The CDR3 has 13 residues. V lost 6 bases, J lost 2 bases, and 11 bases lay in between. Germline CDR1 SGHDT, CDR2 YYEEEE. The CDR3 DNA is TGTGCCAGCACCCCGGACAGCAACTATGGCTACACCTTC. It specifies CASTPDSNYGYTF.

This clone appeared a single time. V is TRBV7-9 and J is TRBJ1-4; D is perhaps TRBD1 (5 bases). V was shortened by 5 bases and J by 7 bases, with 17 bases between the two germline ends. This CDR3 contains 15 residues. The germline CDR1 and CDR2 sequences are SEHNR and FQNEAQ (reference sequence). The CDR3 protein is CASSPGPGRSEKLFF. The CDR3 DNA is TGTGCCAGCAGCCCGGGACCAGGGAGGTCTGAAAAACTGTTTTTT.

The V and J genes are TRBV28 and TRBJ1-2; D is undetermined. This CDR3 spans 14 amino acids. Trimming took off 6 bases at V and 6 bases at J, with 17 bases between the two ends. The germline V gene encodes CDR1 MDHEN and CDR2 SYDVKM. CDR3 DNA sequence: TGTGCCAGCAGACTAGGCTCCGGAGTGCATGGCTACACCTTC. This codes for CASRLGSGVHGYTF.

The chain links TRBV9 to TRBJ1-4, with D maybe TRBD1 (5 bases). Trimming cost V 0 bases and J 3 bases, with 18 bases left between them. Germline CDR1 SGDLS, CDR2 YYNGEE. There are 18 residues in the CDR3. CDR3 sequence reads: CASSVESLQGASNEKLFF. The CDR3 nucleotides read TGTGCCAGCAGCGTAGAGTCCCTCCAGGGCGCATCTAATGAAAAACTGTTTTTT.

The genes are TRBV29-1 and TRBJ1-2; TRBD1 might be the D (6 bases). Trimming stripped 4 bases from V and 6 bases from J, with 12 bases between. This CDR3 contains 12 residues. CDR1 is SQVTM and CDR2 is ANQGSEA in the germline V gene. The CDR3 loop reads CSVVTAGDGYTF. For the CDR3, the DNA is TGCAGCGTTGTTACGGCAGGGGATGGCTACACCTTC.

To note about this clone: One end of the junction is discordant with germline, which a read error may explain. The chain combines TRBV10-3 with TRBJ1-2; the match to TRBD1 covers 9 bases. Per the germline V gene, CDR1 is ENHRY and CDR2 is SYGVKD. This CDR3 has 13 residues. CDR3 loop: CAISGGQGQEWAF. The CDR3 DNA is TGTGCCATCAGTGGGGGACAGGGCCAAGAGTGGGCCTTC.

The rearrangement joins TRBV4-3 to TRBJ1-5; TRBD1 agrees at 8 bases. CDR1 and CDR2 from the germline V gene are LGHNA and YSLEER. V shed 0 bases, J shed 4 bases, and the junction held 2 bases outside the gene matches. The CDR3 sequence is 15 residues long. CDR3 region: CASSQDRQGNQPQHF. DNA of the CDR3: TGCGCCAGCAGCCAAGATCGACAGGGGAATCAGCCCCAGCATTTT.

This clone came up a few times. This rearrangement joins TRBV4-2 to TRBJ1-2; the D gene is possibly TRBD1 (6 bases). V dropped 0 bases and J dropped 3 bases, with 14 bases sitting between them. Germline CDR1 reads LGHNA; CDR2 reads YNFKEQ. This CDR3 spans 16 amino acids. Here the CDR3 reads CASSQDAVQGYYGYTF. The CDR3 DNA reads TGTGCCAGCAGCCAAGATGCCGTACAGGGCTACTATGGCTACACCTTC.

The gene calls are TRBV6-5 and TRBJ2-1, with TRBD1 identical over 10 bases. Germline CDR1 and CDR2: MNHEY and SVGAGI. The CDR3 sequence is 15 residues long. V dropped 0 bases and J dropped 14; count of bases not matched to a gene: 10. CDR3 sequence (DNA): TGTGCCAGCAGTTACTCGACAGGGGGCGGTTATACGGAGTTCTTC. Translated, it gives CASSYSTGGGYTEFF.